These 2 T cell receptor beta chains were all obtained from the same sample, sequenced in a study of shared clonotypes between healthy human individuals. Naive CD8 cells lacked CD45RO, underwent positive selection for CCR7 and left out terminally differentiated effector memory CD45RA+ cells. Sequencing used immunoSEQ multiplex PCR; TCRdb keeps in-frame clones, though not all of them. The sample shows around 600,000 clones, about 98% of them seen only once. Sequenced: naive CD8+ T cells sorted from blood. These TCRs come from a man aged 30 to 39 in good health.

The genes are TRBV7-9 and TRBJ2-5, with TRBD1 identical over 11 bases. After removal of 5 bases from V and 3 bases from J, the junction contained 11 bases not matched to a gene. Germline CDR1 is SEHNR and CDR2 is FQNEAQ (reference sequence). CDR3 size: 17 residues. DNA for the CDR3: TGTGCCAGCAGCACCTCTGGACAGGGGGCATTGAAAGAGACCCAGTACTTC. As protein: CASSTSGQGALKETQYF.

A remark on this clone: The same CDR3 can be traced to other DNA sequences in this sample. V gene TRBV11-2 combines with J gene TRBJ2-3, with a weak D call TRBD2 (5 bases). The V gene's germline CDR1 is SGHAT and CDR2 FQNNGV. Trimming pared 1 base from V and 1 base from J, leaving 6 bases between. This CDR3 is 14 amino acids long. The CDR3 sequence: CASSLVGGTDTQYF. CDR3 nucleotides: TGTGCCAGCAGCTTAGTGGGAGGCACAGATACGCAGTATTTT.